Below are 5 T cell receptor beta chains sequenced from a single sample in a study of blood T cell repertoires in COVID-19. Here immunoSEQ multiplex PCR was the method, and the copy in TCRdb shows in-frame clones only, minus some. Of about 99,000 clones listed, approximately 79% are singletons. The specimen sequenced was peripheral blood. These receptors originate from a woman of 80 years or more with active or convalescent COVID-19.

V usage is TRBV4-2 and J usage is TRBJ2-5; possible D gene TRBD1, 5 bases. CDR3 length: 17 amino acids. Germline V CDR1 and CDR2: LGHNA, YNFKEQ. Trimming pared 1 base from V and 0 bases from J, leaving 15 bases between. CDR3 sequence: CASSQVGAGTYQETQYF. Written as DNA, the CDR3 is TGTGCCAGCAGCCAAGTTGGGGCCGGAACGTACCAAGAGACCCAGTACTTC.

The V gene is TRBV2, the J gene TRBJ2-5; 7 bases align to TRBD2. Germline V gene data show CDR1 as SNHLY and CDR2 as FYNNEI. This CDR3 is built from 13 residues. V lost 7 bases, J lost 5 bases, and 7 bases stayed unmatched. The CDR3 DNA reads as TGTGCCAGCATGATCTTGGGGGGGGAGACCCAGTACTTC. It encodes CASMILGGETQYF.

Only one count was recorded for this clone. The CDR3 DNA reads as TGTGCCAGCAGTTCCACCGGGACAGGGTCTTCCACAGATACGCAGTATTTT. The encoded protein is CASSSTGTGSSTDTQYF. The chain links TRBV11-2 to TRBJ2-3; 9 bases are shared with TRBD1. The V segment lost 6 bases and the J segment 2 bases; nucleotides outside the gene matches: 12. CDR3 length equals 17 residues. Germline lookup yields CDR1 SGHAT and CDR2 FQNNGV.

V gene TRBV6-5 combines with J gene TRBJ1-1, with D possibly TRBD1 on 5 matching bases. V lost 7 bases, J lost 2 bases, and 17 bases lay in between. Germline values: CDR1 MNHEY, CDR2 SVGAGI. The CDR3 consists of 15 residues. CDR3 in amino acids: CASIFERGFNTEAFF. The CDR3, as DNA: TGTGCCAGCATCTTCGAGCGGGGGTTTAACACTGAAGCTTTCTTT.

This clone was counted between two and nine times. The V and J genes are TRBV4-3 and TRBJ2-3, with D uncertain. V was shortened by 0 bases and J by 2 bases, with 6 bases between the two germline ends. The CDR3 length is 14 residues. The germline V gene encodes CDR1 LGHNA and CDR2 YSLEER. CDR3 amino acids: CASSQDSHTDTQYF. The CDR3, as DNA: TGCGCCAGCAGCCAAGATTCCCACACAGATACGCAGTATTTT.